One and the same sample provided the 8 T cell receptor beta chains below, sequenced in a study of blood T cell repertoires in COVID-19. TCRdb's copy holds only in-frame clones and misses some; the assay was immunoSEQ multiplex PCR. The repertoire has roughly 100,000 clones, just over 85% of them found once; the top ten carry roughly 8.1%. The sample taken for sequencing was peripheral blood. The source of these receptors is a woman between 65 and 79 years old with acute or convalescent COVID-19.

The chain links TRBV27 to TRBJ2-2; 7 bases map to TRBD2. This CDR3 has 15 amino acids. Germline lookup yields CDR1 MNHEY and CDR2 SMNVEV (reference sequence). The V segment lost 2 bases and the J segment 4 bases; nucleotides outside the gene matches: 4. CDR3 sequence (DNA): TGTGCCAGCAGTTTAGCGGGAGATTTCACCGGGGAGCTGTTTTTT. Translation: CASSLAGDFTGELFF.

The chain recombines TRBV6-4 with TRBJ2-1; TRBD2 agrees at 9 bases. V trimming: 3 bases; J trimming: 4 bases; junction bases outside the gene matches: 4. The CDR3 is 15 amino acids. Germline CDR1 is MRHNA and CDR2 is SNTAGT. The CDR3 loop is CASSEVTSGYNEQFF. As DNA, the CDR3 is TGTGCCAGCAGTGAGGTAACTAGCGGGTACAATGAGCAGTTCTTC.

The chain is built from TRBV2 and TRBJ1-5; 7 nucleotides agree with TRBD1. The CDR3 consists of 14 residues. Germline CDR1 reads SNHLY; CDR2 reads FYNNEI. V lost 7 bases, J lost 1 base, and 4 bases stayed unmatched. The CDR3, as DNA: TGTGCCAGCACCTCGGACAGGAGCAATCAGCCCCAGCATTTT. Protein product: CASTSDRSNQPQHF.

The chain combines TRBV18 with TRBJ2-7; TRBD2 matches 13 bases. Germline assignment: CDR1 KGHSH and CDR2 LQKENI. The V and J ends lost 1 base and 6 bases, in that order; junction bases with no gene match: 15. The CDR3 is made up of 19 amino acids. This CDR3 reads CASSPQGRLAGGGPSEQYF. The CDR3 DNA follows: TGTGCCAGCTCACCACAGGGGCGACTAGCGGGAGGTGGTCCCTCCGAGCAGTACTTC.

The CDR3 region is CASSYSGQSSYEQYF. The CDR3 region has the DNA TGTGCCAGCAGCTACTCGGGACAGAGCTCCTACGAGCAGTACTTC. The chain links TRBV7-3 to TRBJ2-7, with 7 nucleotides matching TRBD1. The J segment lost 0 bases and the V segment lost 4 bases, leaving 6 bases of the junction unmatched. This CDR3 contains 15 residues. Germline V lookup: CDR1 SGHTA, CDR2 FQGTGA.

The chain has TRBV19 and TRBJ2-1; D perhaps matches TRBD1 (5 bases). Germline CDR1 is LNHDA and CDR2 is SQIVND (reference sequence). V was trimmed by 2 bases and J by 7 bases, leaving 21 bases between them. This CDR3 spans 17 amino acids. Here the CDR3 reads CASSISGTAGRGNEQFF. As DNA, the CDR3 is TGTGCCAGTAGTATAAGTGGCACGGCAGGGCGAGGTAATGAGCAGTTCTTC.

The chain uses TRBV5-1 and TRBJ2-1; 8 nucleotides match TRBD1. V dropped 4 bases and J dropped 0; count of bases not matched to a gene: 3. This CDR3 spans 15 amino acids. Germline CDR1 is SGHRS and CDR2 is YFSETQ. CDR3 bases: TGCGCCAGCAGCCCGGACAGGGTCTCCTACAATGAGCAGTTCTTC. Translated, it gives CASSPDRVSYNEQFF.

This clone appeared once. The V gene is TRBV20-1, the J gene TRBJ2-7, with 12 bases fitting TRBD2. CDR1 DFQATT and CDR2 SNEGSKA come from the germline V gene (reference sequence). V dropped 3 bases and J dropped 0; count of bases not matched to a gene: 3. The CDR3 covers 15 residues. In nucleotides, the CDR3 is TGCAGTGCTAGTGGACTAGCGGGATACTCCTACGAGCAGTACTTC. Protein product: CSASGLAGYSYEQYF.